This T cell receptor (beta chain) was sequenced during a study of blood T cell repertoires in COVID-19 (TCRdb year 2020). As for the study more broadly: Samples from collaborators originated in the United States, Italy and Spain and spanned both the acute and convalescent phases of COVID-19. The prospective study material was composed of cDNA or gDNA derived from T cells, B-cell-depleted T cells, or PBMCs. The dataset comprised deeply sampled blood TCRbeta repertoires from subjects exposed to, actively infected with, or recovered from COVID-19. The repertoires were made available in a free public database intended to serve as a resource for research on the immune response to SARS-CoV-2. Samples came from the ongoing ImmuneRACE study (first 160 participants) plus 1,254 subjects from 6 global collaborators. A de-identified subject ID, COVID-19 status, age in years and sex were almost always included in the sample metadata. HLA class I and class II types, where available, came from metadata supplied by the sample provider rather than from assay-based typing.

Measured from the cysteine to the phenylalanine, the CDR3 is 14 residues long. Here the CDR3 DNA is all that survives: 42 bases in frame from base 1. A distance of 8 bases separates the germline ends of V and J, which lose 2 bases and 1 base respectively. The germline V gene yields SGHVS for CDR1 and FQNEAQ for CDR2. TCRbeta CDR3 regions were amplified from genomic DNA using the immunoSEQ Assay, a bias-controlled multiplex PCR. The study's processing was this. The number of nucleated cells in each sample was estimated by amplification of reference gene primers within the assay. Sequence reads were collapsed and filtered to measure the absolute abundance of every unique TCRbeta CDR3 rearrangement. Productive Simpson clonality was computed per sample as the square root of Simpson's diversity index over productive rearrangements. TCRdb provides this immuneACCESS table in a form limited to in-frame rearrangements. Some clones are lacking; in checked studies, under half of them reflect an unresolved V gene, and why the rest are absent is not known. V and J calls and clone size follow that table, whereas D and trimming were derived from the DNA. The sample profile shows tens of thousands of clones; around 87% of them were found once. Over 7.5% of the sample is taken by the ten largest.

The table lists this clone with a count of one. Its antigen is unknown. Nothing much larger sits one base from this clone, and base qualities are not available. Overall study outcomes, separate from this receptor: The quantity of clinical and demographic metadata differed by source and by participant and was supplied without curation.

Each collaborating institution followed its own protocols to collect whole blood in K2EDTA tubes. For TCRbeta analysis, collaborator samples were shipped as frozen whole blood, as isolated PBMCs, or as DNA extracted from either sample type. The sample was peripheral blood. The V and J segments used are TRBV7-8 and TRBJ2-5; the D gene is perhaps TRBD2, from 5 matching bases. This clonotype was sampled from a man over 45 with active COVID-19. At the DNA level, the sequence is TGTGCCAGCAGCTTACGGGGTCCCCAAGAGACCCAGTACTTC. This yields the protein CASSLRGPQETQYF.